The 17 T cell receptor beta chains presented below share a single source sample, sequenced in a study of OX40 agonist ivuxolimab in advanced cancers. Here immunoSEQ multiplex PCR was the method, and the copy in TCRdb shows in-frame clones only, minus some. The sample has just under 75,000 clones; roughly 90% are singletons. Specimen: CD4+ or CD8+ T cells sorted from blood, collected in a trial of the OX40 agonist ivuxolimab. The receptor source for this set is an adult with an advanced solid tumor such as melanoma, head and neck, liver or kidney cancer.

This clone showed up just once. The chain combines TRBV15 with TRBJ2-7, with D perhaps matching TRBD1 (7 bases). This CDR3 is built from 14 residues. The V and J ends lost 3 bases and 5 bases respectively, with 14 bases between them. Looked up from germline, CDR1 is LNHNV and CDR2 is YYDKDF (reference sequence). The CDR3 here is CATSRRQGGHEQYF. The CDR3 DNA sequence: TGTGCCACCAGCAGGCGCCAGGGGGGCCACGAGCAGTACTTC. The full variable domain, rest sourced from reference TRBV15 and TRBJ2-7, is DAMVIQNPRYQVTQFGKPVTLSCSQTLNHNVMYWYQQKSSQAPKLLFHYYDKDFNNEADTPDNFQSRRPNTSFCFLDIRSPGLGDTAMYLCATSRRQGGHEQYFGPGTRLTVT.

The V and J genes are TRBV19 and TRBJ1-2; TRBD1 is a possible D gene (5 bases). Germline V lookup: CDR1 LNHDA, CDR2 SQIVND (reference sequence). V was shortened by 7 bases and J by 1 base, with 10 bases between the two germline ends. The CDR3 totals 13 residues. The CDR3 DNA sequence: TGTGCCAGTACCCCAGACAGTAACTATGGCTACACCTTC. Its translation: CASTPDSNYGYTF.

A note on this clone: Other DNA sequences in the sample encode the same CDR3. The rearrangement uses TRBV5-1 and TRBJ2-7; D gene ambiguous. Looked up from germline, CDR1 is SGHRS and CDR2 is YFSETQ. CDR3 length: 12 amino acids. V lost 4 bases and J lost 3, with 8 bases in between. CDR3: CASSPDGYEQYF. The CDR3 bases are TGCGCCAGCAGCCCGGACGGCTACGAGCAGTACTTC.

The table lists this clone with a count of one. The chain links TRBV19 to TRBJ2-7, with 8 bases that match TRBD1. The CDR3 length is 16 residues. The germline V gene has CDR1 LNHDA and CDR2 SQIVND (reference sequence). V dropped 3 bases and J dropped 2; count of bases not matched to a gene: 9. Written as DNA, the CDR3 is TGTGCCAGTAGTATCGGGACAGGCGGCCAACCCTACGAGCAGTACTTC. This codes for CASSIGTGGQPYEQYF.

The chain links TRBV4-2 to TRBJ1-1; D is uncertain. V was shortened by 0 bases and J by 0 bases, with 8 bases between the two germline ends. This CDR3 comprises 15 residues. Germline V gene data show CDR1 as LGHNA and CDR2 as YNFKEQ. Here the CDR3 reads CASSQEPTMNTEAFF. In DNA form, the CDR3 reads TGTGCCAGCAGCCAAGAACCCACCATGAACACTGAAGCTTTCTTT.

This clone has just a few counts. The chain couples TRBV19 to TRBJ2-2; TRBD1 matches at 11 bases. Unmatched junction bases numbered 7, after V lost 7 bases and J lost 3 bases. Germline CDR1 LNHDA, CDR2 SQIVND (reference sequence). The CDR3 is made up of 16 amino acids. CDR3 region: CASTRGQGADTGELFF. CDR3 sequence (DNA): TGTGCCAGTACCCGTGGACAGGGGGCAGACACCGGGGAGCTGTTTTTT. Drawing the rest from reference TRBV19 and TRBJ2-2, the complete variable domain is DGGITQSPKYLFRKEGQNVTLSCEQNLNHDAMYWYRQDPGQGLRLIYYSQIVNDFQKGDIAEGYSVSREKKESFPLTVTSAQKNPTAFYLCASTRGQGADTGELFFGEGSRLTVL.

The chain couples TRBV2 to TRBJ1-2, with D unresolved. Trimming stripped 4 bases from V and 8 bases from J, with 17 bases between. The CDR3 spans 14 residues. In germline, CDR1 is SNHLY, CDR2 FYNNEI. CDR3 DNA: TGTGCCAGCAGTGGGGGTTGGGGTGTTTACGGCTACACCTTC. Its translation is CASSGGWGVYGYTF. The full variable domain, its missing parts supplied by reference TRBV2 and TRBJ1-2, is EPEVTQTPSHQVTQMGQEVILRCVPISNHLYFYWYRQILGQKVEFLVSFYNNEISEKSEIFDDQFSVERPDGSNFTLKIRSTKLEDSAMYFCASSGGWGVYGYTFGSGTRLTVV.

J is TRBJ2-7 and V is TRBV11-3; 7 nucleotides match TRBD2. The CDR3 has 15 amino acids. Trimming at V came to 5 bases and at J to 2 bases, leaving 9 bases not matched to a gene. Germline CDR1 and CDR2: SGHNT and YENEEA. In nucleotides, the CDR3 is TGTGCCAGCAGCCTTGGGGGGGTATCGACCTACGAGCAGTACTTC. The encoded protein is CASSLGGVSTYEQYF.

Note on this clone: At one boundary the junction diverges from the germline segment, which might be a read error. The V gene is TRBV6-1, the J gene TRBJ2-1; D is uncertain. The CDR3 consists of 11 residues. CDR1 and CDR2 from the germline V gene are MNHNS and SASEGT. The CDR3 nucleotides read TGTGCCAGCAGGGACCCACTCGCTGGGGTCTTC. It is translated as CASRDPLAGVF.

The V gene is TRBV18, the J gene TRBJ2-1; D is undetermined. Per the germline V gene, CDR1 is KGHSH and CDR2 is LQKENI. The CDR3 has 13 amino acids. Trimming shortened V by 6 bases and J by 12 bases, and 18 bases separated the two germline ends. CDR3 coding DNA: TGTGCCAGCTCTCCTGGCGATATGGAGTTGCAGTTCTTC. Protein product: CASSPGDMELQFF.

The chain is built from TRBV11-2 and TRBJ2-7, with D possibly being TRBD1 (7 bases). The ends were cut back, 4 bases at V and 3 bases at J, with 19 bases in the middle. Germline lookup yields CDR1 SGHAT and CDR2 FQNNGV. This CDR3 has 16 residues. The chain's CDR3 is CASSYTTAGGGYEQYF. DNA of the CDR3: TGTGCCAGCAGCTATACCACGGCAGGGGGAGGCTACGAGCAGTACTTC.

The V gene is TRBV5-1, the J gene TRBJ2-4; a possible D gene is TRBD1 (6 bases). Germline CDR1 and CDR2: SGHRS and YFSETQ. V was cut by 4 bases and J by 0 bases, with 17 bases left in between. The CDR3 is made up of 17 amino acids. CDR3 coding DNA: TGCGCCAGCAGCCCGAGATATTGGACAGAAGCCAAAAACATTCAGTACTTC. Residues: CASSPRYWTEAKNIQYF.

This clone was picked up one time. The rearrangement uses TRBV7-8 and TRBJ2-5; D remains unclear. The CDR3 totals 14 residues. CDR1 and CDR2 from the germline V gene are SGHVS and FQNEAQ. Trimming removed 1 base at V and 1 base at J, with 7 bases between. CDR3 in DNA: TGTGCCAGCAGCTTAGGGGTGGGCCAAGAGACCCAGTACTTC. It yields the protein CASSLGVGQETQYF.

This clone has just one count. Written as DNA, the CDR3 is TGTGCCAGTACCAAAGGAGCGGATCTCACAGATACGCAGTATTTT. Translation: CASTKGADLTDTQYF. V is TRBV19 and J is TRBJ2-3, with D tentatively TRBD2 (5 bases). Per the germline V gene, CDR1 is LNHDA and CDR2 is SQIVND (reference sequence). The ends were cut back, 7 bases at V and 2 bases at J, with 16 bases in the middle. CDR3 length: 15 amino acids.

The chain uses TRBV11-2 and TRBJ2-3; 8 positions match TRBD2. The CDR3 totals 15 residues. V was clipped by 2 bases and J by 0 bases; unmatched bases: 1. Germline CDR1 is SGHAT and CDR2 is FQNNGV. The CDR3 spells CASSLTSGSTDTQYF. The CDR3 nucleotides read TGTGCCAGCAGCTTAACTAGCGGTAGCACAGATACGCAGTATTTT. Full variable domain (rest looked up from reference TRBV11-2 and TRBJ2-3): EAGVAQSPRYKIIEKRQSVAFWCNPISGHATLYWYQQILGQGPKLLIQFQNNGVVDDSQLPKDRFSAERLKGVDSTLKIQPAKLEDSAVYLCASSLTSGSTDTQYFGPGTRLTVL.

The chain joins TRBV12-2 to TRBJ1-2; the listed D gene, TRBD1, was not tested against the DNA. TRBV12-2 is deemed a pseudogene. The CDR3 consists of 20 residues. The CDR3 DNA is TGTGCAAGTCGGGCCGACAGGCTCAGAATGATTCCACCAACTAACTATGGCTACACCTTC. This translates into CASRADRLRMIPPTNYGYTF.

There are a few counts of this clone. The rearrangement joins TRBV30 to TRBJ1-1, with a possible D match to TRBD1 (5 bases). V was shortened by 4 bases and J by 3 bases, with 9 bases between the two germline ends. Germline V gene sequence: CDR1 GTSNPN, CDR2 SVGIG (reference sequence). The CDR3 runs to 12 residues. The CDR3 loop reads CAWIARDTEAFF. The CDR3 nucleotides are TGTGCCTGGATAGCCAGGGACACTGAAGCTTTCTTT. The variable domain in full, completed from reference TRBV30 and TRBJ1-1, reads SQTIHQWPATLVQPVGSPLSLECTVEGTSNPNLYWYRQAAGRGLQLLFYSVGIGQISSEVPQNLSASRPQDRQFILSSKKLLLSDSGFYLCAWIARDTEAFFGQGTRLTVV.